What follows are 22 T cell receptor beta chains derived from one specimen sequenced in a study of lymphopenia after photon versus proton radiotherapy. TCRdb's copy holds only in-frame clones and misses some; the assay was immunoSEQ multiplex PCR. This table has approximately 66,000 clones, around 87% appearing once. The sample consisted of peripheral blood, taken from a patient treated with photon-based radiotherapy. Receptors originate from a man aged 35-49 years with gastric cancer.

The chain carries TRBV13 and TRBJ2-7, with D maybe TRBD2 (5 bases). This CDR3 is 13 amino acids long. V shed 5 bases and J shed 6 bases, with 14 bases lying between them. CDR1 is PRHDT, CDR2 FYEKMQ, per germline (reference sequence). The CDR3 reads CASSLSLGGEQYF. The DNA of the CDR3 is TGTGCCAGCAGCCTCTCTCTTGGAGGCGAGCAGTACTTC.

The chain links TRBV11-3 to TRBJ2-3, with TRBD2 matching 15 bases. With 5 bases clipped from V and 2 bases from J, the junction kept 8 bases outside the gene matches. The CDR3 is made up of 18 amino acids. The germline CDR1 and CDR2 sequences are SGHNT and YENEEA. The CDR3 protein is CASSRGTSGGSHTDTQYF. Here the CDR3 DNA reads TGTGCCAGCAGCCGTGGGACTAGCGGGGGGTCCCACACAGATACGCAGTATTTT.

This clone was detected only a few times. The gene calls are TRBV30 and TRBJ1-1; 7 bases are shared with TRBD1. The V and J ends lost 3 bases and 1 base, in that order; junction bases with no gene match: 11. CDR1 is GTSNPN and CDR2 is SVGIG in the germline V gene (reference sequence). This CDR3 comprises 16 residues. The CDR3 coding sequence is TGTGCCTGGAGGCCACCTCCCACAGGGGAGAACACTGAAGCTTTCTTT. It translates to CAWRPPPTGENTEAFF.

This chain joins TRBV27 and TRBJ2-7, with D possibly TRBD1 on 6 matching bases. The ends were cut back, 3 bases at V and 2 bases at J, with 14 bases in the middle. Germline V lookup: CDR1 MNHEY, CDR2 SMNVEV (reference sequence). The CDR3 is made up of 15 amino acids. The CDR3 here is CASSFRAGVTYEQYF. CDR3 coding DNA: TGTGCCAGCAGTTTTCGGGCAGGGGTCACCTACGAGCAGTACTTC.

The rearrangement joins TRBV19 to TRBJ1-1; D perhaps matches TRBD1 (6 bases). The germline gives CDR1 LNHDA, CDR2 SQIVND (reference sequence). V lost 2 bases, J lost 9 bases, and 10 bases lay in between. The CDR3 is 12 amino acids. For the CDR3, the DNA is TGTGCCAGTAGTATACCCGGGACACAAGCTTTCTTT. This sequence encodes CASSIPGTQAFF.

Concerning this clone itself: A read error may produce the germline difference seen at one junction end. The V call is TRBV27, the J call TRBJ1-6, with 7 positions matching TRBD1. Germline CDR1 is MNHEY and CDR2 is SMNVEV (reference sequence). This CDR3 is built from 23 residues. The CDR3 protein is CASSLRAGLGTAHLSSYNSPPHF. The CDR3 DNA sequence: TGTGCCAGCAGTTTAAGAGCCGGCCTCGGGACAGCCCACCTTAGCTCCTATAATTCACCCCCCCACTTT.

This chain uses TRBV10-1 with TRBJ1-1; D is ambiguous. CDR1 WNHNN and CDR2 SYGVQD come from the germline V gene (reference sequence). Between the trimmed V and J ends, which lost 6 bases and 8 bases, there was a span of 19 bases. The CDR3 loop spans 14 amino acids. CDR3 in amino acids: CASRVEDYKPEAFF. In DNA, the CDR3 is TGCGCCAGCAGGGTAGAGGACTATAAACCCGAAGCTTTCTTT.

This chain links TRBV18 with TRBJ2-5; D remains unclear. V dropped 0 bases and J dropped 0 bases, with 8 bases sitting between them. Germline V CDR1 and CDR2: KGHSH, LQKENI. There are 15 residues in the CDR3. The CDR3 spells CASSPPTPHQETQYF. The CDR3 DNA reads TGTGCCAGCTCACCACCTACTCCTCACCAAGAGACCCAGTACTTC.

The V and J genes are TRBV7-8 and TRBJ2-7; TRBD1 might be the D (6 bases). V was pared by 1 base and J by 5 bases, with 15 bases between. The CDR3 has 15 residues. Germline values: CDR1 SGHVS, CDR2 FQNEAQ. Written as DNA, the CDR3 is TGTGCCAGCAGCTTAGGGGCGGCAGGGGTCAACGAGCAGTACTTC. As protein: CASSLGAAGVNEQYF.

J is TRBJ1-6 and V is TRBV5-5; D might be TRBD1 (6 bases). The CDR3 loop spans 16 amino acids. Germline CDR1 reads SGHKS; CDR2 reads YYEKEE (reference sequence). The V and J ends lost 4 bases and 4 bases respectively, with 15 bases between them. The CDR3 DNA is TGTGCCAGCAGCCTCGCGGGGACATCGTATAATTCACCCCTCCACTTT. This translates into CASSLAGTSYNSPLHF.

CDR3 DNA: TGTGCCAGCAGCTTAGTAGTGGGACAGCCACAAGAGACCCAGTACTTC. Translated, it gives CASSLVVGQPQETQYF. This chain connects TRBV7-2 to TRBJ2-5, with 7 nucleotides matching TRBD1. Germline V gene sequence: CDR1 SGHTA, CDR2 FQGNSA. V trimming: 1 base; J trimming: 2 bases; junction bases outside the gene matches: 7. This CDR3 comprises 16 residues.

DNA for the CDR3: TGTGCCAGCAGCCCCTCTGGGACTGGGTACAATGAGCAGTTCTTC. Translated, it gives CASSPSGTGYNEQFF. The V gene is TRBV7-2, the J gene TRBJ2-1; TRBD2 might be the D (6 bases). This CDR3 is built from 15 residues. CDR1 SGHTA and CDR2 FQGNSA come from the germline V gene. Trimming removed 5 bases from V and 4 bases from J, with 15 bases in between.

The CDR3 DNA reads TGTGCCAGCAGCTTAACGTTAGCCGACTATGGCTACACCTTC. Its translation is CASSLTLADYGYTF. The V call is TRBV11-2, the J call TRBJ1-2; D unresolved. The germline V gene encodes CDR1 SGHAT and CDR2 FQNNGV. Trimming shortened V by 2 bases and J by 3 bases, and 10 bases separated the two germline ends. This CDR3 region has 14 residues.

The V call is TRBV30, the J call TRBJ2-3; 10 nucleotides match TRBD1. Trimming at V came to 8 bases and at J to 4 bases, leaving 9 bases not matched to a gene. The CDR3 totals 14 residues. Germline loops: CDR1 GTSNPN, CDR2 SVGIG (reference sequence). The CDR3: CARRGTGAADTQYF. The CDR3 nucleotides read TGTGCCCGTCGAGGGACAGGGGCGGCAGATACGCAGTATTTT. The variable domain in full, completed from reference TRBV30 and TRBJ2-3, reads SQTIHQWPATLVQPVGSPLSLECTVEGTSNPNLYWYRQAAGRGLQLLFYSVGIGQISSEVPQNLSASRPQDRQFILSSKKLLLSDSGFYLCARRGTGAADTQYFGPGTRLTVL.

The gene calls are TRBV5-1 and TRBJ1-1, with D tentatively TRBD1 (5 bases). V lost 7 bases and J 1 base, leaving 11 bases between the germline ends. This CDR3 has 13 residues. Per germline, CDR1 SGHRS and CDR2 YFSETQ. The CDR3 loop reads CASSGSPNTEAFF. The CDR3 DNA reads as TGCGCCAGCTCAGGGAGTCCGAACACTGAAGCTTTCTTT.

The chain is built from TRBV4-1 and TRBJ2-2; possibly TRBD1 for D (5 bases). Germline lookup yields CDR1 MGHRA and CDR2 YSYEKL. The CDR3 length is 15 residues. The V end was cut by 4 bases, the J end by 7 bases, with 16 bases between. The CDR3 region has the DNA TGCGCCAGCAGCCCTCGGCAGGGTTCTATCGGGGAGCTGTTTTTT. This codes for CASSPRQGSIGELFF.

The rearrangement joins TRBV6-1 to TRBJ1-1; the D gene is possibly TRBD1 (5 bases). Germline V gives CDR1 MNHNS, CDR2 SASEGT. The CDR3 spans 15 residues. Trimming stripped 4 bases from V and 0 bases from J, with 12 bases between. CDR3 sequence: CASSAGQGLNTEAFF. The CDR3 DNA follows: TGTGCCAGCAGTGCGGGGCAGGGCCTGAACACTGAAGCTTTCTTT.

This chain connects TRBV25-1 to TRBJ2-7; D unclear. There are 13 residues in the CDR3. V was cut by 4 bases and J by 4 bases, with 11 bases left in between. The germline CDR1 and CDR2 sequences are MGHDK and SYGVNS. The CDR3 bases are TGTGCCAGCAGTGGTCTAGTTAGGTACGAGCAGTACTTC. This gives the protein CASSGLVRYEQYF.

The genes are TRBV2 and TRBJ1-2, with 7 bases fitting TRBD1. Germline CDR1 reads SNHLY; CDR2 reads FYNNEI. Trimming cost V 7 bases and J 7 bases; bases outside gene matches: 12. CDR3 length: 14 residues. CDR3 protein: CASKEPTGARGYTF. The DNA for the CDR3 is TGTGCCAGCAAGGAACCCACAGGGGCTCGTGGCTACACCTTC.

V and J are TRBV10-3 and TRBJ1-1; TRBD1 matches 9 bases. V shed 9 bases and J 2 bases; nucleotides not matched to a gene: 7. The CDR3 consists of 14 residues. Germline lookup yields CDR1 ENHRY and CDR2 SYGVKD. Written as DNA, the CDR3 is TGTGCCATTCGTGGGACAGGGTCAAACACTGAAGCTTTCTTT. It encodes CAIRGTGSNTEAFF.

This clone was observed a single time. The chain recombines TRBV19 with TRBJ1-1; no clear D gene. Germline V gene lookup returns CDR1 LNHDA and CDR2 SQIVND (reference sequence). Between the trimmed V and J ends, which lost 0 bases and 5 bases, there was a span of 7 bases. The CDR3 sequence is 13 residues long. The CDR3 here is CASSIDLQTEAFF. In DNA form, the CDR3 reads TGTGCCAGTAGTATAGATTTGCAGACTGAAGCTTTCTTT. Filled out from reference TRBV19 and TRBJ1-1, the complete variable domain reads DGGITQSPKYLFRKEGQNVTLSCEQNLNHDAMYWYRQDPGQGLRLIYYSQIVNDFQKGDIAEGYSVSREKKESFPLTVTSAQKNPTAFYLCASSIDLQTEAFFGQGTRLTVV.

The chain uses TRBV27 and TRBJ1-5; 9 bases are a match to TRBD1. V lost 1 base to trimming and J lost 6 bases; unmatched junction nucleotides: 7. The CDR3 totals 16 residues. Germline loops: CDR1 MNHEY, CDR2 SMNVEV (reference sequence). CDR3 coding DNA: TGTGCCAGCAGTTTATTAGGACAGGGGTTGGGTCAGCCCCAGCATTTT. It encodes CASSLLGQGLGQPQHF.